This TCR beta chain originates from a study of T cells in localized non-small cell lung cancer. This clone is classed as medium-sized. The antigen is not known. Generated by immunoSEQ multiplex PCR, the TCRdb table keeps only in-frame clones and is missing some. This repertoire shows 550 to 750 clones, 23% found once; its top ten account for roughly 15%. Nonneoplastic adjacent lung devoid of atypia was obtained no less than 2 cm from the tumor margin. Germline values: CDR1 SGDLS, CDR2 YYNGEE. V gave up 5 bases and J gave up 0 bases, with 5 bases separating them. This CDR3 contains 12 residues. Study-wide results and caveats: Paired adjacent lung recovered a median approximately 57 of the top 100 tumor clones. Blood T cell density predicted longer survival; adjacent-lung clonality, shorter.

This receptor was identified in a woman aged 35-75 years with stage I squamous cell lung carcinoma. V is TRBV9 and J is TRBJ1-2; D is unclear. Sequenced material: normal lung tissue next to the tumor, taken before any cancer treatment. CDR3 DNA: TGTGCCAGCAGTTTAGCTAACTATGGCTACACCTTC. Translating gives CASSLANYGYTF.